This T cell receptor (beta chain) is drawn from a study of blood T cell repertoires in COVID-19. Study summary: Both acute and convalescent COVID-19 samples were obtained from the United States, Italy and Spain. Nucleic acid was either cDNA or gDNA, and it came from T cells, B-cell-depleted T cells, or PBMCs.

With 0 bases removed from V and 5 bases from J, the gap between germline ends came to 5 bases. CDR1 LNHNV and CDR2 YYDKDF come from the germline V gene (reference sequence). The CDR3 runs 13 residues. The assay was immunoSEQ multiplex PCR, and TCRdb's table has in-frame clones only and misses some. The sample lists about 140,000 clones, around nine tenths occurring once. Sequencing was carried out using peripheral blood. The chain uses TRBV15 and TRBJ2-1; D perhaps matches TRBD2 (5 bases). The receptor was derived from a middle-aged woman with acute or convalescent COVID-19. The CDR3 is CATSREEDNEQFF. The CDR3 DNA sequence: TGTGCCACCAGCAGAGAGGAGGACAATGAGCAGTTCTTC.